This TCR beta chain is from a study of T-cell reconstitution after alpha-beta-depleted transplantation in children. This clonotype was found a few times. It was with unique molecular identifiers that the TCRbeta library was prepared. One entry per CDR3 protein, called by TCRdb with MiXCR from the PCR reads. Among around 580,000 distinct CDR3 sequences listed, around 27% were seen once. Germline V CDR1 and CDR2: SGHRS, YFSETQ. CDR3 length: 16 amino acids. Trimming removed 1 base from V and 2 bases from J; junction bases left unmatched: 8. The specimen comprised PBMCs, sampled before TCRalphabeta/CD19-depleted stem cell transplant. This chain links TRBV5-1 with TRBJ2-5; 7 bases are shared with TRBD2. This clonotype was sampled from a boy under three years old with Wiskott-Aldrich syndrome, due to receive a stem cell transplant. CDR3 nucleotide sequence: TGCGCCAGCAGCTTGAGGGGCGGGAGAGATCAAGAGACCCAGTACTTC. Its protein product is CASSLRGGRDQETQYF.